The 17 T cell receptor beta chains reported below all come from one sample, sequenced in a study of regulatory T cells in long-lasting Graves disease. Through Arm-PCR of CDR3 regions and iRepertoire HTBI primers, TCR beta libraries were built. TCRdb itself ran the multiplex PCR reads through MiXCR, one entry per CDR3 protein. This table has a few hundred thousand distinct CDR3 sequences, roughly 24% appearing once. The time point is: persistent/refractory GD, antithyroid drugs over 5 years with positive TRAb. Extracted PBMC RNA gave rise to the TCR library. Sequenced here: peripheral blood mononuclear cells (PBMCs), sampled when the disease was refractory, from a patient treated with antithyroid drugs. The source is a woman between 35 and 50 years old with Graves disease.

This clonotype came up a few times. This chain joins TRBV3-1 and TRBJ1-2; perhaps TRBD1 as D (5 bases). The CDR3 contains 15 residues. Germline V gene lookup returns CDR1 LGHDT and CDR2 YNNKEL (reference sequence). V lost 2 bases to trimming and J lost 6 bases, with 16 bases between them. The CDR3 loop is CASSQIGATGDGYTF. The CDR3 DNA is TGTGCCAGCAGCCAAATCGGCGCGACGGGGGATGGCTACACCTTC.

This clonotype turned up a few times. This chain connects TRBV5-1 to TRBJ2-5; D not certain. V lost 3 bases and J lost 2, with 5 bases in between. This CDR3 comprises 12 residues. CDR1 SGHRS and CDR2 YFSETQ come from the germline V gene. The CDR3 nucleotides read TGCGCCAGCAGCTATGGACAAGAGACCCAGTACTTC. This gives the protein CASSYGQETQYF.

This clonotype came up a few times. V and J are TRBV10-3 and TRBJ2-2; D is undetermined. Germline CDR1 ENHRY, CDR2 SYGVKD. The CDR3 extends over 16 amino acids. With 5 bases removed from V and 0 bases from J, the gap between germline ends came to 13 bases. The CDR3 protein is CAISRFGATNTGELFF. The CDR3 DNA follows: TGTGCCATCAGTAGATTCGGAGCGACGAACACCGGGGAGCTGTTTTTT.

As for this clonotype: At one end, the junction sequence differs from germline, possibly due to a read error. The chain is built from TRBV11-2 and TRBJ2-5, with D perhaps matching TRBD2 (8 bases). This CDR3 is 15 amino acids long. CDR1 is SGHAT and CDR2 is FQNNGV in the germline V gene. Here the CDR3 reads CAGSVGQAGGETQYF. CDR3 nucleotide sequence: TGTGCCGGCAGCGTCGGACAGGCGGGGGGAGAGACCCAGTACTTC.

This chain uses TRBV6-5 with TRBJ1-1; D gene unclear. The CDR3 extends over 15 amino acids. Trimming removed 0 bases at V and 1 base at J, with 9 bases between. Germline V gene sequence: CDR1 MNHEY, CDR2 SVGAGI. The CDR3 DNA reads TGTGCCAGCAGTTACTCGGGTCGGACGAACACTGAAGCTTTCTTT. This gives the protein CASSYSGRTNTEAFF.

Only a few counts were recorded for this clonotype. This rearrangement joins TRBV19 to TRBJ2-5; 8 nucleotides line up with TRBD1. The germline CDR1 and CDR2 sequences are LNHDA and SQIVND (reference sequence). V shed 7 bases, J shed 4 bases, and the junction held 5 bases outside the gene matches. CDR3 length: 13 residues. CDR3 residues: CASIRQGRETQYF. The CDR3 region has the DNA TGTGCCAGTATAAGACAGGGGAGAGAGACCCAGTACTTC.

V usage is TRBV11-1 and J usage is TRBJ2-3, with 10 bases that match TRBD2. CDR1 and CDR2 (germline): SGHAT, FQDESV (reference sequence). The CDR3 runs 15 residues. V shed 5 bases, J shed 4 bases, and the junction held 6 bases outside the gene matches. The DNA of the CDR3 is TGTGCCAGCAGCCCAACTAGCGGGAATGCAGATACGCAGTATTTT. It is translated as CASSPTSGNADTQYF.

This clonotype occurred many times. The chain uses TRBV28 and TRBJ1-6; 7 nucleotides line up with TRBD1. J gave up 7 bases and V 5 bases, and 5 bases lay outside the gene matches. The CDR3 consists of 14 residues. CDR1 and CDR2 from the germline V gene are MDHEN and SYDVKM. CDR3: CASSPLRGNSPLHF. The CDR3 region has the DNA TGTGCCAGCAGTCCCCTCAGGGGGAATTCACCCCTCCACTTT.

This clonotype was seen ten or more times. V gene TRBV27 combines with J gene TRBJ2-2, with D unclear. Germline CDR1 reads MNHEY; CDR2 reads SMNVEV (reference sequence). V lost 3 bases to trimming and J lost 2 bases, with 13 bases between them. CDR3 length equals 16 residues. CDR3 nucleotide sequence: TGTGCCAGCAGTTTTGCGTATTCCCTAAACACCGGGGAGCTGTTTTTT. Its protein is CASSFAYSLNTGELFF.

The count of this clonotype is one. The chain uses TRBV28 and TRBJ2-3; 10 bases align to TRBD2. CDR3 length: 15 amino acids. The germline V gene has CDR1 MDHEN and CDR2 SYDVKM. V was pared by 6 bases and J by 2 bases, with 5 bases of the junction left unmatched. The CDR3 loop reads CASRPLAGVTDTQYF. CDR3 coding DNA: TGTGCCAGCAGGCCGCTAGCGGGAGTCACAGATACGCAGTATTTT.

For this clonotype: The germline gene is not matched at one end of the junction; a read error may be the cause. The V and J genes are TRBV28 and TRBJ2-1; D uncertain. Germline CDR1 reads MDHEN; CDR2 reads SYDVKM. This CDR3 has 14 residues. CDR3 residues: CASLGPRTYNERFF. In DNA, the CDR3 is TGTGCCAGCCTCGGACCGCGGACCTACAATGAGCGGTTCTTC.

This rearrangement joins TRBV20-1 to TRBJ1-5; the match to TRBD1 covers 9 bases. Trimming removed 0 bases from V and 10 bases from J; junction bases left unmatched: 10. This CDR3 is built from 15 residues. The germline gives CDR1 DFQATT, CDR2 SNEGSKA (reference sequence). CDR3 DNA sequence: TGCAGTGCTAGAGAGGGGACAGGGTGGACTCAACCCCAGCATTTT. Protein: CSAREGTGWTQPQHF.

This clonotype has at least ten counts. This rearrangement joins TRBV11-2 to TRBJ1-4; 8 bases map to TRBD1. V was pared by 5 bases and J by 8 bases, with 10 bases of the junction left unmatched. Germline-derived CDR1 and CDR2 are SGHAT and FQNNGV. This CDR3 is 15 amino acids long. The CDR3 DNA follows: TGTGCCAGCAGCCACCACAGACAGGGGAACGAAAAACTGTTTTTT. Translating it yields CASSHHRQGNEKLFF.

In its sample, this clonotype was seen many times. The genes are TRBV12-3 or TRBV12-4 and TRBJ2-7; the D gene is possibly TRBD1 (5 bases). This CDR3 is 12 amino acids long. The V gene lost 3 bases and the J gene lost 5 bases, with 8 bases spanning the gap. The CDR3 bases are TGTGCCAGCAGTTTCGCAGGGCACGAGCAGTACTTC. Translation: CASSFAGHEQYF.

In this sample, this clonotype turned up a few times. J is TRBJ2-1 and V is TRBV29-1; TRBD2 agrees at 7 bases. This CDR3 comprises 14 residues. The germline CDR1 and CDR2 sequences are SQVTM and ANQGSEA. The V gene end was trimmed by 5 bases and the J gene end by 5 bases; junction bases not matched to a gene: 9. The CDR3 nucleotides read TGCAGCGTTTCTGGACTAGTGGGCCACAATGAGCAGTTCTTC. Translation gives CSVSGLVGHNEQFF.

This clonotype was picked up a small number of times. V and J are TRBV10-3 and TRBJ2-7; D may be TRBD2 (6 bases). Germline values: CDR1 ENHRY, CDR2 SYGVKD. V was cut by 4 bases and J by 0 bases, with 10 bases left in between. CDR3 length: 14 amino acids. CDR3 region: CAISVEGSSYEQYF. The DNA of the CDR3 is TGTGCCATCAGTGTGGAGGGGAGCTCCTACGAGCAGTACTTC.

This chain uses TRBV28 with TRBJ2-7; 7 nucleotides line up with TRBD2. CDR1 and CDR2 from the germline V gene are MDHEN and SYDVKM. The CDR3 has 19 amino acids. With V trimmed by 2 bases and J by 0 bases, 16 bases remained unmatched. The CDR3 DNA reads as TGTGCCAGCAGTTTAAGACAGAACAAAGGGAGGGGAATCTCCTACGAGCAGTACTTC. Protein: CASSLRQNKGRGISYEQYF.